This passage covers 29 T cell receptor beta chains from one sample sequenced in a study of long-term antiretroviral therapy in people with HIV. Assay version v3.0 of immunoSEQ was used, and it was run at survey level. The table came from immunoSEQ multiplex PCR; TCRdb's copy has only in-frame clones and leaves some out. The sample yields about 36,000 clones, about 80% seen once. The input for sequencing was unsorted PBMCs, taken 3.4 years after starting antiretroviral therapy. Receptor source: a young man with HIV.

In DNA, the CDR3 is TGTGCCAGCTCACCAGGCAGCGGGGCAGAGACCCAGTACTTC. Translated, it gives CASSPGSGAETQYF. This sequence joins TRBV18 and TRBJ2-5, with 7 bases fitting TRBD2. The V gene's germline CDR1 is KGHSH and CDR2 LQKENI. Trimming removed 2 bases from V and 4 bases from J; junction bases left unmatched: 4. This CDR3 region has 14 residues.

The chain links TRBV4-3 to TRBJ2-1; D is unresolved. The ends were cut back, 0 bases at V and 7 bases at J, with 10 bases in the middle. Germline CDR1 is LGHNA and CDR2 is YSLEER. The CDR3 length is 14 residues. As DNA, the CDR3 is TGCGCCAGCAGCCAAGATCTGGGAATGAATGAGCAGTTCTTC. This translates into CASSQDLGMNEQFF.

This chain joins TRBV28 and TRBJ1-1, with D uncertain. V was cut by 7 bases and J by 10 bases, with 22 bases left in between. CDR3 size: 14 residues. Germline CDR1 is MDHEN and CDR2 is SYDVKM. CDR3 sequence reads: CASTLTGPTLGAFF. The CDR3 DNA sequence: TGTGCCAGCACCTTAACGGGTCCGACCCTGGGAGCTTTCTTT.

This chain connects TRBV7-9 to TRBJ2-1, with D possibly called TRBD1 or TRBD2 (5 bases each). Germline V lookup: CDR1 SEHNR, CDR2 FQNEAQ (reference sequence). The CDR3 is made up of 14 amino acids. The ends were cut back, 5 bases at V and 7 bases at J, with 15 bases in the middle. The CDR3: CASSPAVEGNEQFF. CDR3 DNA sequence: TGTGCCAGCAGCCCTGCCGTCGAGGGGAATGAGCAGTTCTTC.

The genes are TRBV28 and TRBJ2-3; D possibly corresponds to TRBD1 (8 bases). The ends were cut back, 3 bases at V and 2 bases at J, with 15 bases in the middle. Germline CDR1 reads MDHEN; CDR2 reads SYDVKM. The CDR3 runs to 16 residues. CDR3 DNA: TGTGCCAGCAGTTTGGACAGGGAGGGGATCACAGATACGCAGTATTTT. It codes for CASSLDREGITDTQYF.

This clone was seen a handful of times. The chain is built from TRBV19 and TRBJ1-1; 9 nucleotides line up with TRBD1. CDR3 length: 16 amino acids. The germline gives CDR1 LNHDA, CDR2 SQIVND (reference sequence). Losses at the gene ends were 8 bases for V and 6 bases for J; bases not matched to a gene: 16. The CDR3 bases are TGTGCCAGTGCCCGACAGGGGGTGACGGGAGGCGCTGAAGCTTTCTTT. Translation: CASARQGVTGGAEAFF.

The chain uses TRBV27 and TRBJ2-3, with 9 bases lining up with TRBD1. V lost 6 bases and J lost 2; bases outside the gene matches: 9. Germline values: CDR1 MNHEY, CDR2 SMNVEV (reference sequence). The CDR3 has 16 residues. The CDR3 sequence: CASRKGTGRYTDTQYF. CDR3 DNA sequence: TGTGCCAGCAGGAAAGGGACAGGGAGATACACAGATACGCAGTATTTT.

CDR3 in amino acids: CASSITGDPLYEQYF. The CDR3 DNA reads as TGTGCCAGTAGTATAACAGGGGACCCGCTCTACGAGCAGTACTTC. The chain links TRBV19 to TRBJ2-7, with 7 bases lining up with TRBD1. J gave up 3 bases and V 2 bases, and 7 bases lay outside the gene matches. Germline CDR1 and CDR2: LNHDA and SQIVND (reference sequence). This CDR3 is built from 15 residues.

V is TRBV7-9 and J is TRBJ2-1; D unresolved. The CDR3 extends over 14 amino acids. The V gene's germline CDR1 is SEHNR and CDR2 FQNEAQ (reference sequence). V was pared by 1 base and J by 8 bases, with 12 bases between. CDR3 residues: CASSLEASGYEQFF. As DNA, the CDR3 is TGTGCCAGCAGCTTAGAGGCATCCGGCTATGAGCAGTTCTTC.

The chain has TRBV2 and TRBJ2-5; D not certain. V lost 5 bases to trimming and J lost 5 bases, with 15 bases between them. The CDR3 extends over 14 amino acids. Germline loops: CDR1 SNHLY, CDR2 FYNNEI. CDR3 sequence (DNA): TGTGCCAGCAGTCCGTTCGGCGGCTTGGAGACCCAGTACTTC. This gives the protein CASSPFGGLETQYF.

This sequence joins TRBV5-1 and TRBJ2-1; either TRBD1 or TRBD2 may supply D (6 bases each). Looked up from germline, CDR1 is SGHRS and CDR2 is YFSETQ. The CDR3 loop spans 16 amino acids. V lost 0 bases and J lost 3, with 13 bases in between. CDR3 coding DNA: TGCGCCAGCAGCTTGGTCGGGGGCAGGGGCTACAATGAGCAGTTCTTC. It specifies CASSLVGGRGYNEQFF.

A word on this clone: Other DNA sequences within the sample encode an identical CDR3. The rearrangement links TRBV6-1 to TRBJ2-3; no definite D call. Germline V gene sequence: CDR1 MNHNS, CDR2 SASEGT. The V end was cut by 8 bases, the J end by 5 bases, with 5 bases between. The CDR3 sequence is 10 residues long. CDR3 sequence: CASSRDTQYF. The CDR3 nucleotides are TGTGCCAGCTCGAGAGATACGCAGTATTTT.

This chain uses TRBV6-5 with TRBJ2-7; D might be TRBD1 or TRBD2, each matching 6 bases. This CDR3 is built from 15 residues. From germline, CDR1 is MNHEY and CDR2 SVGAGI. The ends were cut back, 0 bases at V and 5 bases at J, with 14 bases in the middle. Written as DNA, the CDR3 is TGTGCCAGCAGTTACTCGTTCCGGGGGCTGAACGAGCAGTACTTC. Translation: CASSYSFRGLNEQYF.

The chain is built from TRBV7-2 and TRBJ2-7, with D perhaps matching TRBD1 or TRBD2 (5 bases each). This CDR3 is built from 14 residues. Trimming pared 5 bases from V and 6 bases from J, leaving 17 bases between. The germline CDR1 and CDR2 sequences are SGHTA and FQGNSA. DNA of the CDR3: TGTGCCAGCAGCCTGGGACCGCCCCGGCTCGAGCAGTACTTC. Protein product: CASSLGPPRLEQYF.

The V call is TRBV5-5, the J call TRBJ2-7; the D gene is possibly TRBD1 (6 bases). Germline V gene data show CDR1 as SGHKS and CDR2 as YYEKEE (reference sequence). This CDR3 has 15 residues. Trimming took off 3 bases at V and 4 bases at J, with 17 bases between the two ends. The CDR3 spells CASSSPGGDNYEQYF. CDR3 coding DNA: TGTGCCAGCAGCTCTCCCGGTGGGGACAATTACGAGCAGTACTTC.

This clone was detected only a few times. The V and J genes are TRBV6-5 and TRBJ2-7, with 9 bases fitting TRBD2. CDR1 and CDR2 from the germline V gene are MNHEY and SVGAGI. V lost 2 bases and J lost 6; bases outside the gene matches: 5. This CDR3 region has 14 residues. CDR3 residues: CASSYASGISEQYF. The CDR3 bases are TGTGCCAGCAGTTACGCTAGCGGGATCTCCGAGCAGTACTTC.

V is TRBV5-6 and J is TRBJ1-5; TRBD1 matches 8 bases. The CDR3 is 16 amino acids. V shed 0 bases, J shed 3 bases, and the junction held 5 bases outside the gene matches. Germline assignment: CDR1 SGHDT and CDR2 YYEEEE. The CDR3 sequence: CASSLAGTGDNQPQHF. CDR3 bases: TGTGCCAGCAGCTTGGCCGGGACAGGCGACAATCAGCCCCAGCATTTT.

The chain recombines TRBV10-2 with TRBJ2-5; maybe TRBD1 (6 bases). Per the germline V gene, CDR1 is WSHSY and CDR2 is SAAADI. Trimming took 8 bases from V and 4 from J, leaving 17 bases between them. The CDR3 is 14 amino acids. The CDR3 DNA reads TGCGCCAGCTCCCTTACAGGGCTGGGAGAGACCCAGTACTTC. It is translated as CASSLTGLGETQYF.

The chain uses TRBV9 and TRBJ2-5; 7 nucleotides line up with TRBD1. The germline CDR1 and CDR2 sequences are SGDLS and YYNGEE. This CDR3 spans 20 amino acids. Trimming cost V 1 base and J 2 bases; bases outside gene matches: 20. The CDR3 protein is CASSVNPPPTGARCQETQYF. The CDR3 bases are TGTGCCAGCAGCGTAAACCCCCCGCCTACAGGGGCGAGATGTCAAGAGACCCAGTACTTC.

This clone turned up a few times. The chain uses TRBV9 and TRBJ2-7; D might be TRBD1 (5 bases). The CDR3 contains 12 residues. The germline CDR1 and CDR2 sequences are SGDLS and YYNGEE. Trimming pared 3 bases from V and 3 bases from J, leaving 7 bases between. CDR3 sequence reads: CASSAGNYEQYF. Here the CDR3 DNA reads TGTGCCAGCAGCGCAGGGAACTACGAGCAGTACTTC.

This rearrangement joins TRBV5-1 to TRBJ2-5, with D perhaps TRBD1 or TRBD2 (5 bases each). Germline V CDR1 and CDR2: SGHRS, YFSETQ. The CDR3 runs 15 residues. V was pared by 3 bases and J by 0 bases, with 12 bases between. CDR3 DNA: TGCGCCAGCAGCTCGGGACCAGGGTACCAAGAGACCCAGTACTTC. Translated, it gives CASSSGPGYQETQYF.

The DNA for the CDR3 is TGTGCCAGCAGCCCTACTACGACCACCTACGAGCAGTACTTC. Encoded protein: CASSPTTTTYEQYF. This rearrangement joins TRBV7-2 to TRBJ2-7; D is undetermined. Trimming removed 5 bases at V and 2 bases at J, with 13 bases between. This CDR3 is 14 amino acids long. Germline CDR1 SGHTA, CDR2 FQGNSA.

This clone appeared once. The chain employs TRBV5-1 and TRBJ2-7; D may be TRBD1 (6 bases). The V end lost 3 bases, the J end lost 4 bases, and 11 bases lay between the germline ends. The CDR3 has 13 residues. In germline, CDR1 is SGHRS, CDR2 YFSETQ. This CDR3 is CASSSGQTYEQYF. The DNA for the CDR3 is TGCGCCAGCAGCTCAGGACAGACTTACGAGCAGTACTTC.

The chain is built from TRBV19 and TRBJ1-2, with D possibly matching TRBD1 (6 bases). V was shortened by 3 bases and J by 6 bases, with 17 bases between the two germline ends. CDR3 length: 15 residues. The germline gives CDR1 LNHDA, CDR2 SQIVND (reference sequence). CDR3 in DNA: TGTGCCAGTAGTATCGGAAAGGGGGTAACTCATGGCTACACCTTC. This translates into CASSIGKGVTHGYTF. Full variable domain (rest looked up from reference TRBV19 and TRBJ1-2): DGGITQSPKYLFRKEGQNVTLSCEQNLNHDAMYWYRQDPGQGLRLIYYSQIVNDFQKGDIAEGYSVSREKKESFPLTVTSAQKNPTAFYLCASSIGKGVTHGYTFGSGTRLTVV.

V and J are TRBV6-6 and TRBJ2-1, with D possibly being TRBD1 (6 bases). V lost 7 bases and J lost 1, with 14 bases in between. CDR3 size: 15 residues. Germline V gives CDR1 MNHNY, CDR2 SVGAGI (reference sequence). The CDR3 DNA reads TGTGCCAGCAACCCAACAGGGCTGTCCTACAATGAGCAGTTCTTC. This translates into CASNPTGLSYNEQFF.

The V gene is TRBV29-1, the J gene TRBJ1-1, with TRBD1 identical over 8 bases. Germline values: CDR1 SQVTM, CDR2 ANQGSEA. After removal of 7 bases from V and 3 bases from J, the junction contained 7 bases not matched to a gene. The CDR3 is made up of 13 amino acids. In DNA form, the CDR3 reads TGCAGCGCCGACAGGGGTGTGGACACTGAAGCTTTCTTT. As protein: CSADRGVDTEAFF. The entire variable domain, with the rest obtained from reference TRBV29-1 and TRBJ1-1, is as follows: SAVISQKPSRDICQRGTSLTIQCQVDSQVTMMFWYRQQPGQSLTLIATANQGSEATYESGFVIDKFPISRPNLTFSTLTVSNMSPEDSSIYLCSADRGVDTEAFFGQGTRLTVV.

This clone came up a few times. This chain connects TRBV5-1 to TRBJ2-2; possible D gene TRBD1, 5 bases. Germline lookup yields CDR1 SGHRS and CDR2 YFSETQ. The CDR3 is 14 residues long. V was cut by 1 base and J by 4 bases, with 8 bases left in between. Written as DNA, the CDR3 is TGCGCCAGCAGCTTGAAGGGGATCACCGGGGAGCTGTTTTTT. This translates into CASSLKGITGELFF.

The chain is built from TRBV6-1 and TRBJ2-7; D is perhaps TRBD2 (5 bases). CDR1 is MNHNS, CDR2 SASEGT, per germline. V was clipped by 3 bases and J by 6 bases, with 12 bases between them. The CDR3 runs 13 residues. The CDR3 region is CASSEGSYGEQYF. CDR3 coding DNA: TGTGCCAGCAGTGAGGGGAGTTACGGCGAGCAGTACTTC.

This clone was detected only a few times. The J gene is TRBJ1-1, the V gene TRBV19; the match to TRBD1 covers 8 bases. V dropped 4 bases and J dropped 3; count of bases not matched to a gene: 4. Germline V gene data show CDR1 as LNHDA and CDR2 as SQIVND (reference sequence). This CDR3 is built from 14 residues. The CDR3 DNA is TGTGCCAGTAGTAAACAGGGGGTAGACACTGAAGCTTTCTTT. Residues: CASSKQGVDTEAFF.